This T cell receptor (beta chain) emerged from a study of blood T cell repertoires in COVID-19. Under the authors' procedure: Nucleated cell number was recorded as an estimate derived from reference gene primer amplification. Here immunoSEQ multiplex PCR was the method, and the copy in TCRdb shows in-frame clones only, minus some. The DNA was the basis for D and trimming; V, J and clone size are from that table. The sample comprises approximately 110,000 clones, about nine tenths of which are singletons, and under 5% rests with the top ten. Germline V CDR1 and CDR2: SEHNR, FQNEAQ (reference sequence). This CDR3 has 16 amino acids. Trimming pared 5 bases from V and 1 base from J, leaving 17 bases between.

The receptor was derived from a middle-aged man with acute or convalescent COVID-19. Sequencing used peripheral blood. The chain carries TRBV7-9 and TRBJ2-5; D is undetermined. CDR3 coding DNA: TGTGCCAGCAGCCTCGGTTCGGTAGTAGTCCAAGAGACCCAGTACTTC. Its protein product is CASSLGSVVVQETQYF.